The rows below give T cell receptor beta chains drawn from one sample of a study of blood T cell repertoires in COVID-19. Here immunoSEQ multiplex PCR was the method, and the copy in TCRdb shows in-frame clones only, minus some. This sample yields roughly 150,000 clones, of which roughly 90% are seen a single time; 15% to 20% belongs to the top ten. Material: peripheral blood. These receptors were collected from a man in his 60s with active or convalescent COVID-19. Each CDR3 is given without its conserved first and last residue. Fields, in order: CDR3 protein, V gene, J gene, clone size. Rows may omit the clone size; those that give it use once, few, many or a size class.

CDR3 protein: ATSDSDRGLSNEQF
V gene: TRBV24-1
J gene: TRBJ2-1
clone size: NA

CDR3 protein: ASRTYTDTQY
V gene: TRBV6-6
J gene: TRBJ2-3
clone size: NA

CDR3 protein: ASSQAPGRDSYEQY
V gene: TRBV4-1
J gene: TRBJ2-7
clone size: NA

CDR3 protein: SVEDRGYGYT
V gene: TRBV29-1
J gene: TRBJ1-2
clone size: NA

CDR3 protein: ASSPNLGVSGNTIY
V gene: TRBV5-4
J gene: TRBJ1-3
clone size: NA

CDR3 protein: ASSLDRFDYGYT
V gene: TRBV7-2
J gene: TRBJ1-2
clone size: NA

CDR3 protein: ASSGQGSNTEAF
V gene: TRBV18
J gene: TRBJ1-1
clone size: NA

CDR3 protein: ASSIDYPPQY
V gene: TRBV5-4
J gene: TRBJ2-3
clone size: NA

CDR3 protein: ASSPRGGSPGELF
V gene: TRBV11-3
J gene: TRBJ2-2
clone size: NA

CDR3 protein: ASKPPGSGRTYEQY
V gene: TRBV25-1
J gene: TRBJ2-7
clone size: NA

CDR3 protein: ASSLRGSGANVLT
V gene: TRBV5-1
J gene: TRBJ2-6
clone size: NA

CDR3 protein: ASTGSGEQY
V gene: TRBV5-1
J gene: TRBJ2-7
clone size: NA

CDR3 protein: ASRSGTKGTEAF
V gene: TRBV11-2
J gene: TRBJ1-1
clone size: NA

CDR3 protein: ASSVDPTSGTSTDTQY
V gene: TRBV9
J gene: TRBJ2-3
clone size: once

CDR3 protein: ASSLFEGGFGTDTQY
V gene: TRBV27
J gene: TRBJ2-3
clone size: NA

CDR3 protein: ASSKTGVRYEQY
V gene: TRBV28
J gene: TRBJ2-7
clone size: once

CDR3 protein: ASSPQGDRGTEAF
V gene: TRBV18
J gene: TRBJ1-1
clone size: NA

CDR3 protein: ASSVGTAYGYT
V gene: TRBV2
J gene: TRBJ1-2
clone size: once

CDR3 protein: ASSPRQGIASTDTQY
V gene: TRBV3-1/TRBV3-2
J gene: TRBJ2-3
clone size: NA

CDR3 protein: ASSQPTSGFRETQY
V gene: TRBV5-4
J gene: TRBJ2-5
clone size: NA

CDR3 protein: ACGASGRVYEQY
V gene: TRBV28
J gene: TRBJ2-7
clone size: NA

CDR3 protein: ASSIQGVENSPLH
V gene: TRBV19
J gene: TRBJ1-6
clone size: NA

CDR3 protein: ASRGLVGHNEQF
V gene: TRBV10-1
J gene: TRBJ2-1
clone size: NA

CDR3 protein: ASSQGPDRAHQPQH
V gene: TRBV4-1
J gene: TRBJ1-5
clone size: NA

CDR3 protein: ASSRGALNTEAF
V gene: TRBV19
J gene: TRBJ1-1
clone size: NA

CDR3 protein: ASRELAGGTYEQY
V gene: TRBV6-5
J gene: TRBJ2-7
clone size: NA

CDR3 protein: AISPMGEEKLF
V gene: TRBV10-3
J gene: TRBJ1-4
clone size: NA

CDR3 protein: SVYDRSGEKLF
V gene: TRBV29-1
J gene: TRBJ1-4
clone size: once

CDR3 protein: ASGLVPDRENQPQH
V gene: TRBV12-5
J gene: TRBJ1-5
clone size: NA

CDR3 protein: ASSSTLTGELF
V gene: TRBV7-2
J gene: TRBJ2-2
clone size: NA

CDR3 protein: ASSLDGVFNSPLH
V gene: TRBV11-2
J gene: TRBJ1-6
clone size: NA

CDR3 protein: ASSLNGGYLSNQPQH
V gene: TRBV7-6
J gene: TRBJ1-5
clone size: NA

CDR3 protein: ASSQQDYEQY
V gene: TRBV11-1
J gene: TRBJ2-7
clone size: NA

CDR3 protein: ASSTGTIPGNEKLF
V gene: TRBV9
J gene: TRBJ1-4
clone size: NA

CDR3 protein: ASSQGPRETQY
V gene: TRBV3-1/TRBV3-2
J gene: TRBJ2-5
clone size: NA

CDR3 protein: ASSARTSGGAANEQF
V gene: TRBV4-1
J gene: TRBJ2-1
clone size: NA

CDR3 protein: ASSLRRENEQF
V gene: TRBV7-2
J gene: TRBJ2-1
clone size: NA

CDR3 protein: ASMSSDSSYNEQF
V gene: TRBV19
J gene: TRBJ2-1
clone size: NA

CDR3 protein: ASSQGQGSQPQH
V gene: TRBV3-1/TRBV3-2
J gene: TRBJ1-5
clone size: NA

CDR3 protein: ASSTGQLNTEAF
V gene: TRBV5-1
J gene: TRBJ1-1
clone size: once

CDR3 protein: ASSLEGRGGLGEQF
V gene: TRBV5-5
J gene: TRBJ2-1
clone size: NA

CDR3 protein: SVPGQGSGNTIY
V gene: TRBV29-1
J gene: TRBJ1-3
clone size: NA

CDR3 protein: ASSLPGTLGNTIY
V gene: TRBV5-4
J gene: TRBJ1-3
clone size: NA

CDR3 protein: ASSPNRDTEAF
V gene: TRBV18
J gene: TRBJ1-1
clone size: NA

CDR3 protein: ASSITGLGELF
V gene: TRBV19
J gene: TRBJ2-2
clone size: once

CDR3 protein: ASSPGQGNSEAF
V gene: TRBV3-1/TRBV3-2
J gene: TRBJ1-1
clone size: NA

CDR3 protein: ASSPGTQRTEAF
V gene: TRBV11-2
J gene: TRBJ1-1
clone size: NA